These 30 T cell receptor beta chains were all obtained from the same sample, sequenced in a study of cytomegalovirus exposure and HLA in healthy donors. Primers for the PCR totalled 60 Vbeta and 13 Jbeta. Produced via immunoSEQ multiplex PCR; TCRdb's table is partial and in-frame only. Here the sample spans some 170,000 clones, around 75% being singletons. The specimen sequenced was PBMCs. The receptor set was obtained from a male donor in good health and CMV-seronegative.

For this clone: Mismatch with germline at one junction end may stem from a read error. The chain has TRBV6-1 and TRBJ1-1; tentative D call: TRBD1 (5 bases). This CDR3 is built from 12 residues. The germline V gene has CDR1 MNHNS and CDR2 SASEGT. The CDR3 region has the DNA TGTGCCATCAGTGGGTTCCAGGGTGAAGCTTTCTTT. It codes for CAISGFQGEAFF.

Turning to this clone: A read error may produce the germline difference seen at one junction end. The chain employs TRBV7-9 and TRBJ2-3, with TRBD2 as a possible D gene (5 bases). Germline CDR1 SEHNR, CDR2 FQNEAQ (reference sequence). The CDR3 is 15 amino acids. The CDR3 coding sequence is TGTTCCAGCAGCGGTACGGGGTCCTACACAGATACGCAGTATTTT. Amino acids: CSSSGTGSYTDTQYF.

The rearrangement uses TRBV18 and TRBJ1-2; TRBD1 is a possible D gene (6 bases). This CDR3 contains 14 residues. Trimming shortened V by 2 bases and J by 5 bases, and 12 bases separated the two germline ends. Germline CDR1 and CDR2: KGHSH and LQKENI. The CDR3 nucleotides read TGTGCCAGCTCACCAGGGGGCGCGGAGTATGGCTACACCTTC. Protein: CASSPGGAEYGYTF.

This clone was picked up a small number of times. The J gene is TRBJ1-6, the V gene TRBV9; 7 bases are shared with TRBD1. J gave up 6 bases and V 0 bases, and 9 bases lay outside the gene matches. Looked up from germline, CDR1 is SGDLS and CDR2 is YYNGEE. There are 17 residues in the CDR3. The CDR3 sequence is CASSVGPARGSNSPLHF. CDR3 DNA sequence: TGTGCCAGCAGCGTAGGACCCGCCAGGGGGAGTAATTCACCCCTCCACTTT.

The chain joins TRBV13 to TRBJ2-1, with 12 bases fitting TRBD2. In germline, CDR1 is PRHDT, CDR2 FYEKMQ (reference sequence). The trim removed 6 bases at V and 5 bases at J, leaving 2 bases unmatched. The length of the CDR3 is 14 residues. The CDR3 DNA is TGTGCCAGCAGTGGGACTAGCGGGCACAATGAGCAGTTCTTC. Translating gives CASSGTSGHNEQFF.

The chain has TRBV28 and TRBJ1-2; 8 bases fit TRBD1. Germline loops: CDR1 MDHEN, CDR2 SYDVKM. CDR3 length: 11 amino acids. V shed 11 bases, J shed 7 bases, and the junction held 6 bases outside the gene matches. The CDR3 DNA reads TGTGCCGTACAGGGGGTCGTTGGCTACACCTTC. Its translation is CAVQGVVGYTF.

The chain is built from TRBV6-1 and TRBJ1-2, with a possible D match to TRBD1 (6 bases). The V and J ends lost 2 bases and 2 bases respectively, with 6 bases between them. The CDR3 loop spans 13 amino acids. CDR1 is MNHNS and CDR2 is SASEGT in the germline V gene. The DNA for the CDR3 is TGTGCCAGCAGTGAACAGGGGAACTATGGCTACACCTTC. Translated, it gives CASSEQGNYGYTF.

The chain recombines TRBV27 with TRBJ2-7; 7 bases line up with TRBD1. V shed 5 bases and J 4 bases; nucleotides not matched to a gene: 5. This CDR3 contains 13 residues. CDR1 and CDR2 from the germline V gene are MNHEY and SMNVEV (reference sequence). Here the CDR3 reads CASSPGQVYEQYF. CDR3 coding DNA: TGTGCCAGCAGTCCAGGACAGGTATACGAGCAGTACTTC.

DNA of the CDR3: TGTGCCTGGCGGACAGGGAGAACTGAAGCTTTCTTT. It specifies CAWRTGRTEAFF. The chain carries TRBV30 and TRBJ1-1, with 8 positions matching TRBD1. The CDR3 totals 12 residues. Per germline, CDR1 GTSNPN and CDR2 SVGIG (reference sequence). The V segment lost 5 bases and the J segment 5 bases; nucleotides outside the gene matches: 4.

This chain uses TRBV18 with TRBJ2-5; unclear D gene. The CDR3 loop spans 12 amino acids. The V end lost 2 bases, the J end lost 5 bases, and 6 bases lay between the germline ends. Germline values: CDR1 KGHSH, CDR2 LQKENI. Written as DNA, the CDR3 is TGTGCCAGCTCACCAGAGGAGGAGACCCAGTACTTC. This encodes CASSPEEETQYF.

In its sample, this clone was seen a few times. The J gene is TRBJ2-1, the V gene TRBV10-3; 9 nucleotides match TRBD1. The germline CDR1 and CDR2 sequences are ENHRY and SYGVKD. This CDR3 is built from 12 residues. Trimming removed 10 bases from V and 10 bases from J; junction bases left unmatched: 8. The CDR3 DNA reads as TGTGCCACCGGAAGACAGGGGGACGAGCAGTTCTTC. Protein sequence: CATGRQGDEQFF.

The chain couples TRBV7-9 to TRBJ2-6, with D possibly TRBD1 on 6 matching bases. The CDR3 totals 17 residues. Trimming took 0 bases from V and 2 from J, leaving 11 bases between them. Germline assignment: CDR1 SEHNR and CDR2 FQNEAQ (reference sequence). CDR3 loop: CASSLALQGTGANVLTF. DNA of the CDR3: TGTGCCAGCAGCTTAGCCCTACAGGGAACTGGGGCCAACGTCCTGACTTTC.

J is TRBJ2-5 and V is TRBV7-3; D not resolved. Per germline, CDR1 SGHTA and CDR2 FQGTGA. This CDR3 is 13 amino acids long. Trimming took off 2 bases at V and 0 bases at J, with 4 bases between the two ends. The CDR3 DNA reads TGTGCCAGCAGCTTAGGCCACCAAGAGACCCAGTACTTC. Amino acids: CASSLGHQETQYF.

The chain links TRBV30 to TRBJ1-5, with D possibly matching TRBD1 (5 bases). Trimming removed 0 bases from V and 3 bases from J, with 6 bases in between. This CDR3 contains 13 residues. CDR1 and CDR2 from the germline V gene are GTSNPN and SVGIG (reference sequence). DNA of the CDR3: TGTGCCTGGAGTGTACAGGCCAATCAGCCCCAGCATTTT. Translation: CAWSVQANQPQHF.

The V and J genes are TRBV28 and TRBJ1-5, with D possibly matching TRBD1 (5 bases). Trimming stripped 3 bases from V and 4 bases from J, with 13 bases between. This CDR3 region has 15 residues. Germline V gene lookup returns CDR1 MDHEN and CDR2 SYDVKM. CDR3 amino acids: CASSFTGTRNQPQHF. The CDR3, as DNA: TGTGCCAGCAGTTTTACCGGGACTCGTAATCAGCCCCAGCATTTT.

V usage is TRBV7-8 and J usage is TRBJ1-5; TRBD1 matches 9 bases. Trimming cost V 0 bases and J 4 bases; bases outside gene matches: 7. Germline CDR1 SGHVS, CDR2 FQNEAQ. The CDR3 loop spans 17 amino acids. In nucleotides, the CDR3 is TGTGCCAGCAGCTTAGCGCGGCACAGGGGGCTGAATCAGCCCCAGCATTTT. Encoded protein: CASSLARHRGLNQPQHF.

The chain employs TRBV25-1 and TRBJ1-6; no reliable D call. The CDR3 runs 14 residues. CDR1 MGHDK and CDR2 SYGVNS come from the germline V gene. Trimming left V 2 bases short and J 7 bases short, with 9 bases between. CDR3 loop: CASSEPRRNSPLHF. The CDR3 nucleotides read TGTGCCAGCAGTGAACCCCGGCGGAATTCACCCCTCCACTTT. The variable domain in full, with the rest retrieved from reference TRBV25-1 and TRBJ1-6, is EADIYQTPRYLVIGTGKKITLECSQTMGHDKMYWYQQDPGMELHLIHYSYGVNSTEKGDLSSESTVSRIRTEHFPLTLESARPSHTSQYLCASSEPRRNSPLHFGNGTRLTVT.

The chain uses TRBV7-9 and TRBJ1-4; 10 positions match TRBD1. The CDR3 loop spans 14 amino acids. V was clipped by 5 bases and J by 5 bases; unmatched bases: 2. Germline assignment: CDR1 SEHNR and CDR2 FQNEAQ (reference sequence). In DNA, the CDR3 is TGTGCCAGCAGCCCGGGACAGGGGAATGAAAAACTGTTTTTT. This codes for CASSPGQGNEKLFF.

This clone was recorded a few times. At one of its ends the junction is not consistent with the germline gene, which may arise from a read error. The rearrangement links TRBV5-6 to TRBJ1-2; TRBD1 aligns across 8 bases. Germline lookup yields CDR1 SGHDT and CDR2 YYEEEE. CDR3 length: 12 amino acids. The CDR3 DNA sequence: TGTGCCAGCAGCTTGGCCGAGGGACAGGCCAGCTTC. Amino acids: CASSLAEGQASF.

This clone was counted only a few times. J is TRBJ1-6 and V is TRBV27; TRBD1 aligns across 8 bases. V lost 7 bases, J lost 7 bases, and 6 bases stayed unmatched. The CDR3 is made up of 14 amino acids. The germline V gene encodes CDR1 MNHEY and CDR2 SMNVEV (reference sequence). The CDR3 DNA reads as TGTGCCAGCACGATACAGGGGGTCAATTCACCCCTCCACTTT. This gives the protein CASTIQGVNSPLHF.

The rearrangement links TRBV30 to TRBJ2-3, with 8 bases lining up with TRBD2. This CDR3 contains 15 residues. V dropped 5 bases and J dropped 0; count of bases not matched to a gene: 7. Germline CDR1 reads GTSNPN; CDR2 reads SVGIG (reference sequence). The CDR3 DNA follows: TGTGCCTGGGGGCGGGGGGCTACTAGCACAGATACGCAGTATTTT. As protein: CAWGRGATSTDTQYF. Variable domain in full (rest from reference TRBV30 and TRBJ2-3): SQTIHQWPATLVQPVGSPLSLECTVEGTSNPNLYWYRQAAGRGLQLLFYSVGIGQISSEVPQNLSASRPQDRQFILSSKKLLLSDSGFYLCAWGRGATSTDTQYFGPGTRLTVL.

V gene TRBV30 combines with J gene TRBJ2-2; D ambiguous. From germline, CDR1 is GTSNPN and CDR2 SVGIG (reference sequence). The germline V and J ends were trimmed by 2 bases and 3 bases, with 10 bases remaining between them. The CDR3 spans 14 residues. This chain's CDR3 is CAWSLSQYTGELFF. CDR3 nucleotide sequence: TGTGCCTGGAGTTTATCTCAGTACACCGGGGAGCTGTTTTTT.

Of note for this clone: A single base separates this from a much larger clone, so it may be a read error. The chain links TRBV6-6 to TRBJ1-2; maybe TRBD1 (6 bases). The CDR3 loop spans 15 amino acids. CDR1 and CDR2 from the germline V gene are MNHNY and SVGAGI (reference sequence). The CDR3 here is CASRNDRRYNCGYTF. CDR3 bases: TGTGCCAGCAGAAACGACAGGCGATATAACTGTGGCTACACCTTC.

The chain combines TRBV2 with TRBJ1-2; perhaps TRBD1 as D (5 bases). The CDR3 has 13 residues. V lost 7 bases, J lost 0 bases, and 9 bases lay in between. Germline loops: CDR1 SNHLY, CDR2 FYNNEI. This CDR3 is CASTKTANYGYTF. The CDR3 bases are TGTGCCAGCACTAAGACAGCTAACTATGGCTACACCTTC.

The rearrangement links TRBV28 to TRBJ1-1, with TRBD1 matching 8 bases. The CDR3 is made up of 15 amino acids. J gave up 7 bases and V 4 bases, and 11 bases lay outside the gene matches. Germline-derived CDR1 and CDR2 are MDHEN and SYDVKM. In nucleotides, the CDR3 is TGTGCCAGCAGTTCCGGGGGGACAGGTGATTTTGAAGCTTTCTTT. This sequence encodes CASSSGGTGDFEAFF.

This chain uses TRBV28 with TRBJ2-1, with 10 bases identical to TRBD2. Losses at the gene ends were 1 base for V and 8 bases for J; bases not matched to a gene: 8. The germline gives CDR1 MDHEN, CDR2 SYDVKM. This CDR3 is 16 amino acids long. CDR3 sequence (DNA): TGTGCCAGCAGTTTATACTCTAGCGGGAGTCAGGATGAGCAGTTCTTC. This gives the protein CASSLYSSGSQDEQFF.

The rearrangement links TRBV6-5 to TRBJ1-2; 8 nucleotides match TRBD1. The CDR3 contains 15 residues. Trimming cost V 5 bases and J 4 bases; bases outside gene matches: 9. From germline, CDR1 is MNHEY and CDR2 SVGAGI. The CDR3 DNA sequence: TGTGCCAGCAGTCCCATCGGGACAGGCGGCTATGGCTACACCTTC. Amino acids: CASSPIGTGGYGYTF.

CDR3 sequence reads: CASSPGTGGSQPQHF. CDR3 DNA: TGTGCCAGCAGCCCTGGGACAGGGGGCAGCCAGCCCCAGCATTTT. The chain uses TRBV6-5 and TRBJ1-5, with 12 bases identical to TRBD1. Germline CDR1 reads MNHEY; CDR2 reads SVGAGI. Trimming removed 6 bases from V and 7 bases from J; junction bases left unmatched: 7. The CDR3 runs 15 residues.

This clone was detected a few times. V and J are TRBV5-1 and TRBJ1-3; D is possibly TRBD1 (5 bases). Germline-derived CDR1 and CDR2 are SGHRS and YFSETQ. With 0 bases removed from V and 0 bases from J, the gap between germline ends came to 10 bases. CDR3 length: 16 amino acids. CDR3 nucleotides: TGCGCCAGCAGCTTGGTAACAGGACACTCTGGAAACACCATATATTTT. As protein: CASSLVTGHSGNTIYF. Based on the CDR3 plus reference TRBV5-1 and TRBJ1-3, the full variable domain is KAGVTQTPRYLIKTRGQQVTLSCSPISGHRSVSWYQQTPGQGLQFLFEYFSETQRNKGNFPGRFSGRQFSNSRSEMNVSTLELGDSALYLCASSLVTGHSGNTIYFGEGSWLTVV.

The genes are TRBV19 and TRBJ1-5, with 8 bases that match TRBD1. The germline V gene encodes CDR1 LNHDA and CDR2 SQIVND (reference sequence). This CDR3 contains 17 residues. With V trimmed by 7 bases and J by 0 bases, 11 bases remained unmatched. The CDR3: CASNQGQEDDSNQPQHF. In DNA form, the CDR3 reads TGTGCCAGTAATCAGGGACAGGAGGATGATAGCAATCAGCCCCAGCATTTT.